What follows is one T cell receptor beta chain and its context. The antigen remains unidentified. Time point denoted: 4-8 weeks after completion of therapy. Patients were solid-organ transplant recipients with drug-resistant or recurrent cytomegalovirus. These data originate in a study of T cell therapy after organ transplantation. Overall study context: Short-term post-therapy samples: blood collected 4 to 8 weeks after completing therapy. Whole-study results and caveats: Reconstitution after therapy seemingly combined transferred and product-undetected endogenous clonotypes.

The protocol was immunoSEQ multiplex PCR, while the TCRdb copy is restricted to in-frame clones and leaves out a portion. The sample holds almost 20,000 clones, 65% to 85% seen once. This CDR3 has 13 residues. The germline gives CDR1 WNHNN, CDR2 SYGVQD (reference sequence). With V trimmed by 4 bases and J by 1 base, 1 base remained unmatched. The source of this sequence is a human patient who had received a solid organ transplant and had CMV disease. The graft donor may have contributed some T cells. The rearrangement uses TRBV10-1 and TRBJ2-7; 7 positions agree with TRBD1. The specimen comprised CD8+ T cells from blood, sampled after autologous CMV-specific T cell therapy. The CDR3 DNA sequence: TGCGCCAGCAGTGTCAGGGGGTCCTACGAGCAGTACTTC. Residues: CASSVRGSYEQYF.